This TCR beta chain stems from a study of CD8+ T cells in alopecia areata (dated by TCRdb to 2016 to 2019). Notes on the research overall: The treated patients, all with moderate-to-severe alopecia areata, were enrolled in an open-label pilot trial of oral tofacitinib given at 5 to 10 mg twice daily. Patients received tofacitinib for 6 to 18 months and were then followed off drug for 6 months to check for delayed response and recurrence. Disease severity in treated patients was measured with the SALT score, which quantifies the percentage of affected scalp surface area. In both human patients and the C3H/HeJ mouse model, the study applied high-throughput TCRbeta sequencing to look at T cell clonal expansion in alopecia areata. Scalp tissue and sorted CD4+ and CD8+ peripheral blood T cells from patchy and totalis/universalis alopecia areata patients and from healthy controls were covered by human TCRbeta sequencing. Patients on tofacitinib were biopsied at baseline and after 4 and 24 weeks of treatment, and several of the patients also had a later scalp biopsy. Scalp clonality was compared across normal scalp (n=4), patchy alopecia areata scalp (n=8), and alopecia totalis/universalis scalp (n=8). RNA came from the PAXgene miRNA kit for fixed scalp, the miRNeasy kit for PBMCs, and the RNeasy kit for mouse skin. TCRbeta CDR3 regions were amplified by immunoSEQ multiplex PCR with 35 Vbeta forward and 13 Jbeta reverse primers. Overall study results and their limits: Unlike mouse skin, which is dominated by gammadelta T cells, normal human skin has resident alphabeta T cells that are also sequenced, and this complicates analysis of the scalp TCR repertoire. Because the treated cohort was small and had just a single nonresponder, larger studies are needed to establish links between baseline CD8+ expansion and response. Compared with normal scalp, lesional scalp had higher clonality and more expanded CD8+ clones, particularly in alopecia totalis/universalis, a pattern that suggests antigenic drive. Many expanded lesional clones persisted in scalp and blood during tofacitinib treatment, which may partly explain relapse after stopping treatment. Shared TCR sequences between patients were less evident than in mice, which may be partly attributable to HLA diversity in the patient population. Tofacitinib significantly decreased scalp clonality and the number of expanded CD8+ clones among the top 100 scalp clones.

The time point label here, explained by the study, means: around 26 weeks on oral tofacitinib. In light of the paper, this sample's treatment or condition label describes: oral pan-JAK inhibitor, 5-10 mg twice daily. From alopecia areata patients, peripheral blood was collected along with lesional scalp punch biopsies. After PBMCs were isolated by density centrifugation and stained for CD3, CD4 and CD8, a FACSAria was used to sort CD4+ and CD8+ T cells. Libraries were built with the immunoSEQ multiplex PCR assay. For TCR sequencing, RNA was extracted from every sample and reverse transcribed into cDNA to serve as template. SuperScript III was used to make first-strand cDNA, primed with a 2:1 mix of oligo-dT and random hexamers. A synthetic immune receptor repertoire was used to measure amplification bias, and any remaining bias was corrected computationally. As for the original processing: After raw reads were preprocessed to remove errors, the CDR3 was defined following IMGT conventions as running from the conserved cysteine to phenylalanine. Clonality was calculated as 1 minus Shannon entropy normalized by log2 of the number of productive unique TCRs. Whether each scalp clone was CD4 or CD8 was inferred by checking scalp TCRbeta sequences against the CD4 and CD8 repertoires from sorted blood. The source is immuneACCESS, and TCRdb retained only in-frame sequences with V and J called. Part of the clones is not carried over; for the studies checked, unresolved V genes explain less than half of this, and the remainder is unexplained. The DNA gave D and trimming, while V, J and clone size come from that table. This sample gives 80,000 to 100,000 clones in total; roughly 46% of them show up just once. Jointly, the top ten make up 15% to 20% of the sample.

Remarks on this clone: The antigen it binds to is not known. No base quality values were provided; no much bigger clone lies one nucleotide off.

Sequenced material: CD8+ T cells sorted from blood, taken at week 24, from a patient treated with tofacitinib. The TCR originated in a human donor with alopecia areata.

The encoded CDR3 is CATTTHRRSEETQYF. Here is the DNA: TGTGCCACCACTACCCACCGACGATCCGAAGAGACCCAGTACTTC. This sequence uses TRBV15 and TRBJ2-5; no D segment can be confidently identified. CDR1 and CDR2 were assigned from the germline V gene (reference sequence) as LNHNV and YYDKDF. Trimming at the junction amounts to 7 bases on V and 3 bases on J, and the germline ends lie 18 bases apart. Including the terminal cysteine and phenylalanine, the CDR3 comprises 15 residues. Of all the DNA, just the CDR3 is kept, 45 bases in frame from base 1.